This T cell receptor (beta chain) emerged from a study of memory B cells and T cells in multiple sclerosis (dated by TCRdb to the late 2010s). Some background on the complete study: TCR beta repertoires of autoproliferating peripheral T cells were compared with the TCR beta repertoires of brain lesion-infiltrating T cells in multiple sclerosis patients. TCR sequencing included a couple of multiple sclerosis patients for whom either brain lesions at autopsy or brain-infiltrating cells from biopsy were available.

Autoproliferating (CFSEdim) and non-proliferating (CFSEhi) T cell fractions were sequenced separately after stimulus-free culture of CFSE-labeled PBMCs. In total, roughly 5x10^7 CFSE-labeled PBMCs were cultured without stimulus for under 8 days, after which replicate wells were pooled. PBMCs were labeled with about 0.5 uM CFSE and cultured in serum-free AIM-V medium without exogenous stimuli. PBMCs were isolated by Ficoll density gradient centrifugation and cryopreserved before use. Using a FACSAria III, live 7-AAD-negative cells were sorted, then washed with PBS and stored frozen at -80 degrees C as dry pellets. Points on this clone: Its target antigen remains unknown. There are no base qualities to consult, and no much larger clone falls within one base.

Using the immunoSEQ Platform, TCRbeta CDR3 regions were amplified from extracted genomic DNA. Multiplex PCR, high-throughput sequencing and a vendor bioinformatics pipeline were brought together in the immunoSEQ assay. In the authors' own workflow: Non-productive sequences and CDR3s shorter than 4 amino acids were excluded, and clonotype frequencies were recalculated for each sample. In immunoSEQ Analyzer 2.0, shared clonotypes were identified as identical CDR3 amino acid, V gene and J gene sequences. Repertoire overlap was normalized by dividing shared clonotype counts by the product of both clone-set sizes, with the result scaled by 1000 into arbitrary units. TCRdb stores this immuneACCESS table with in-frame sequences only. Part of the clones is absent; in the studies checked, under half of the shortfall reflects unresolved V genes, and no reason is known for the rest. V, J and clone size are those of that table, while D and trimming were read from the DNA. The sample records under 50,000 clones, 82% of which are singletons. The ten largest clonotypes hold about 1.1% of the sample.

General findings and caveats noted by the study authors: Clone-set sizes varied between compartments, which affected the numbers of shared clonotypes and made normalization necessary.

Including the terminal cysteine and phenylalanine, the CDR3 comprises 14 residues. Solely the CDR3 DNA is kept, with 42 bases framed from the first base. The germline V gene (reference sequence) sets CDR1 to LNHNV and CDR2 to YYDKDF. Unmatched junction bases come to 4, with V trimmed by 1 base and J by 6 bases. Sequenced material: PBMCs from blood kept in culture. The chain is encoded by TRBV15 joined to TRBJ2-3; 7 central bases correspond to TRBD1. The receptor's source is a human donor with multiple sclerosis. The base sequence is TGTGCCACCAGCAGAGGAGACAGGGTTGATACGCAGTATTTT. The translation is CATSRGDRVDTQYF.